Following are 21 T cell receptor beta chains from one sample sequenced in a study of T cell repertoires in cytomegalovirus infection (dated by TCRdb to the late 2010s). Reads for this sample came from an Illumina HiSeq 1500. TCRdb reanalyzed the raw reads on its own, using fastp at Q25 for trimming and MiXCR for clone calling, and kept in-frame beta chains. Rows are unified per CDR3 protein, each entry keeping the most common DNA and genes. This sample comprises 500,000 or so distinct CDR3 sequences, approximately 16% of them detected only once. Of the sample, roughly a quarter falls within the top ten clones. Sequencing used CD8+ T cells from PBMCs. These receptors were taken from a human donor in good health (CMV status not recorded). Some clones in this sample may be carry-over from other donors' samples.

This clonotype was counted ten times or more. The V gene is TRBV7-9, the J gene TRBJ2-7; no reliable D call. Trimming took off 5 bases at V and 2 bases at J, with 10 bases between the two ends. The CDR3 runs to 13 residues. Germline CDR1 is SEHNR and CDR2 is FQNEAQ (reference sequence). Here the CDR3 DNA reads TGTGCCAGCAGCCCCATGATGACCTACGAGCAGTACTTC. It encodes CASSPMMTYEQYF.

The sample holds many counts of this clonotype. The chain links TRBV4-1 to TRBJ2-5; 12 bases align to TRBD2. The V gene end was trimmed by 1 base and the J gene end by 1 base; junction bases not matched to a gene: 4. This CDR3 has 17 residues. Germline assignment: CDR1 MGHRA and CDR2 YSYEKL. The chain's CDR3 is CASSQVRLAGAQETQYF. The CDR3 nucleotides read TGCGCCAGCAGCCAAGTAAGACTAGCGGGGGCCCAAGAGACCCAGTACTTC.

This clonotype was detected many times. The CDR3 spells CASSLEQNTDTQYF. The CDR3 DNA reads TGTGCCAGCAGCTTAGAACAGAACACAGATACGCAGTATTTT. The gene calls are TRBV7-9 and TRBJ2-3; D is ambiguous. The CDR3 totals 14 residues. V lost 1 base to trimming and J lost 2 bases, with 7 bases between them. The V gene's germline CDR1 is SEHNR and CDR2 FQNEAQ (reference sequence).

This clonotype has a count of ten or more. The chain links TRBV4-1 to TRBJ1-5; tentative D call: TRBD1 (6 bases). The CDR3 consists of 15 residues. Trimming removed 2 bases from V and 2 bases from J, with 10 bases in between. From germline, CDR1 is MGHRA and CDR2 YSYEKL. The CDR3 reads CASSQSRGGNQPQHF. CDR3 bases: TGCGCCAGCAGCCAATCCAGGGGTGGCAATCAGCCCCAGCATTTT.

The V and J genes are TRBV2 and TRBJ1-5; D perhaps matches TRBD1 (6 bases). CDR1 and CDR2 from the germline V gene are SNHLY and FYNNEI. With 1 base removed from V and 2 bases from J, the gap between germline ends came to 18 bases. CDR3 length: 18 amino acids. CDR3 in amino acids: CASSEGPTGLVGNQPQHF. The CDR3 DNA reads TGTGCCAGCAGTGAAGGACCTACAGGGTTGGTAGGCAATCAGCCCCAGCATTTT. The whole variable domain, filled in from reference TRBV2 and TRBJ1-5, reads EPEVTQTPSHQVTQMGQEVILRCVPISNHLYFYWYRQILGQKVEFLVSFYNNEISEKSEIFDDQFSVERPDGSNFTLKIRSTKLEDSAMYFCASSEGPTGLVGNQPQHFGDGTRLSIL.

This clonotype was detected many times. This chain links TRBV27 with TRBJ1-5, with unresolved D. V was clipped by 3 bases and J by 4 bases, with 13 bases between them. The germline CDR1 and CDR2 sequences are MNHEY and SMNVEV (reference sequence). The CDR3 sequence is 15 residues long. The CDR3, as DNA: TGTGCCAGCAGTTTTCGGGCAGGAAGGAATCAGCCCCAGCATTTT. Translating it yields CASSFRAGRNQPQHF.

This clonotype was detected only a few times. The CDR3 nucleotides are TGTGCCAGCAGCTTAGCATCCGCCTTCTCCTACAATGAGCAGTTCTTC. The encoded protein is CASSLASAFSYNEQFF. The genes are TRBV11-3 and TRBJ2-1; D gene unclear. With 1 base removed from V and 0 bases from J, the gap between germline ends came to 10 bases. Germline values: CDR1 SGHNT, CDR2 YENEEA. The CDR3 spans 16 residues.

The sample holds a few counts of this clonotype. The gene calls are TRBV27 and TRBJ2-7; no clear D gene. CDR1 and CDR2 from the germline V gene are MNHEY and SMNVEV (reference sequence). The length of the CDR3 is 14 residues. Trimming stripped 5 bases from V and 3 bases from J, with 14 bases between. This CDR3 reads CASSTWTLDYEQYF. The CDR3 DNA reads as TGTGCCAGCAGTACGTGGACCTTAGACTACGAGCAGTACTTC.

This chain uses TRBV6-1 with TRBJ1-1; 9 bases are a match to TRBD1. V trimming: 10 bases; J trimming: 5 bases; junction bases outside the gene matches: 8. This CDR3 contains 13 residues. Germline lookup yields CDR1 MNHNS and CDR2 SASEGT. The CDR3 reads CAIRQGEVTEAFF. The CDR3 bases are TGTGCCATCAGACAGGGGGAAGTAACTGAAGCTTTCTTT.

At least ten counts were recorded for this clonotype. The chain employs TRBV12-3 or TRBV12-4 and TRBJ2-1; D may be TRBD2 (7 bases). Trimming shortened V by 1 base and J by 9 bases, and 19 bases separated the two germline ends. There are 16 residues in the CDR3. The CDR3 protein is CASSLGGGGKGGEQFF. The CDR3 DNA sequence: TGTGCCAGCAGTTTAGGGGGGGGCGGGAAGGGCGGTGAGCAGTTCTTC.

This clonotype was counted ten times or more. V usage is TRBV6-6 and J usage is TRBJ2-2; 11 bases agree with TRBD2. The V segment lost 6 bases and the J segment 4 bases; nucleotides outside the gene matches: 4. This CDR3 is 15 amino acids long. Germline V gene lookup returns CDR1 MNHNY and CDR2 SVGAGI (reference sequence). The CDR3 loop reads CASSGTSGGTGELFF. CDR3 coding DNA: TGTGCCAGCAGCGGCACTAGCGGGGGCACCGGGGAGCTGTTTTTT.

This clonotype was found a few times. This chain joins TRBV27 and TRBJ2-1; D call uncertain. Germline CDR1 MNHEY, CDR2 SMNVEV (reference sequence). CDR3 size: 13 residues. The germline V and J ends were trimmed by 0 bases and 7 bases, with 7 bases remaining between them. CDR3 sequence reads: CASSLSVLNEQFF. CDR3 bases: TGTGCCAGCAGTTTATCGGTCTTAAATGAGCAGTTCTTC.

As for this clonotype: This may come from a read error, since a much larger clone is one base off. This likely comes from a read error, as the CDR3 has no conserved phenylalanine or tryptophan at its end. The V and J genes are TRBV27 and TRBJ2-5; 9 bases align to TRBD1. The J segment lost 6 bases and the V segment lost 4 bases, leaving 18 bases of the junction unmatched. This CDR3 comprises 18 residues. Germline V CDR1 and CDR2: MNHEY, SMNVEV (reference sequence). CDR3 sequence (DNA): TGTGCCAGCAGTTCCTCCCTAACGGGACAGGGAGGGGGAAAGACCCAGTACTTA. This encodes CASSSSLTGQGGGKTQYL.

This clonotype has at least ten counts. The J gene is TRBJ2-5, the V gene TRBV2; 8 bases are a match to TRBD2. The CDR3 covers 19 residues. In germline, CDR1 is SNHLY, CDR2 FYNNEI. J was trimmed by 3 bases and V by 0 bases; bases with no gene match: 15. The CDR3 sequence: CASSEALLVVAGGEETQYF. The DNA of the CDR3 is TGTGCCAGCAGTGAAGCGCTCCTGGTCGTGGCGGGAGGTGAAGAGACCCAGTACTTC. The complete variable domain, with remaining parts taken from reference TRBV2 and TRBJ2-5, reads EPEVTQTPSHQVTQMGQEVILRCVPISNHLYFYWYRQILGQKVEFLVSFYNNEISEKSEIFDDQFSVERPDGSNFTLKIRSTKLEDSAMYFCASSEALLVVAGGEETQYFGPGTRLLVL.

This clonotype was found many times. The V and J genes are TRBV27 and TRBJ1-6; TRBD1 aligns across 8 bases. The length of the CDR3 is 15 residues. V lost 2 bases to trimming and J lost 6 bases; unmatched junction nucleotides: 3. Germline V CDR1 and CDR2: MNHEY, SMNVEV (reference sequence). The CDR3 sequence is CASSLGQGGNSPLHF. Here the CDR3 DNA reads TGTGCCAGCAGTTTAGGACAGGGAGGTAATTCACCCCTCCACTTT.

This clonotype was detected ten times or more. CDR3 residues: CASSLLGQGYEQYF. CDR3 nucleotides: TGTGCCAGCAGCTTACTGGGACAGGGTTACGAGCAGTACTTC. The chain employs TRBV11-2 and TRBJ2-7, with 9 bases that match TRBD1. This CDR3 spans 14 amino acids. Germline CDR1 and CDR2: SGHAT and FQNNGV. Trimming removed 2 bases from V and 4 bases from J; junction bases left unmatched: 3.

This clonotype was counted only a few times. The chain combines TRBV13 with TRBJ1-1; 8 positions match TRBD1. The length of the CDR3 is 15 residues. Germline trimming cut 4 bases from V and 0 bases from J; bases unmatched to any gene: 4. Germline assignment: CDR1 PRHDT and CDR2 FYEKMQ (reference sequence). The CDR3 reads CASSSGGLMNTEAFF. CDR3 coding DNA: TGTGCCAGCAGCTCAGGGGGCCTCATGAACACTGAAGCTTTCTTT.

The rearrangement links TRBV29-1 to TRBJ2-1, with D perhaps TRBD1 or TRBD2 (5 bases each). V lost 1 base to trimming and J lost 1 base, with 14 bases between them. Germline-derived CDR1 and CDR2 are SQVTM and ANQGSEA. The CDR3 has 16 residues. DNA of the CDR3: TGCAGCGTTGAAGGAATGGGGGATTTTTCCTACAATGAGCAGTTCTTC. Residues: CSVEGMGDFSYNEQFF.

In regard to this clonotype: Its ends do not fully match the called genes, so a read error is possible. V gene TRBV9 combines with J gene TRBJ2-2; tentatively, D is TRBD2 (6 bases). Per the germline V gene, CDR1 is SGDLS and CDR2 is YYNGEE. The CDR3 has 14 residues. Written as DNA, the CDR3 is TGTGCCAGCAGCGTAGAACTTTACACCGGGGGGCTGTTTTTT. Protein: CASSVELYTGGLFF.

This clonotype was seen a few times. The rearrangement links TRBV9 to TRBJ2-4; tentative D call: TRBD1 (5 bases). V was clipped by 4 bases and J by 0 bases, with 14 bases between them. The CDR3 is 16 residues long. Per the germline V gene, CDR1 is SGDLS and CDR2 is YYNGEE. The CDR3 here is CASSPQDKVAKNIQYF. DNA for the CDR3: TGTGCCAGCAGCCCCCAGGACAAAGTAGCCAAAAACATTCAGTACTTC. Full variable domain (remainder filled in from reference TRBV9 and TRBJ2-4): DSGVTQTPKHLITATGQRVTLRCSPRSGDLSVYWYQQSLDQGLQFLIQYYNGEERAKGNILERFSAQQFPDLHSELNLSSLELGDSALYFCASSPQDKVAKNIQYFGAGTRLSVL.

This clonotype was detected ten times or more. The rearrangement links TRBV28 to TRBJ2-6; a possible D gene is TRBD1 (6 bases). The germline V gene has CDR1 MDHEN and CDR2 SYDVKM. Deletions cut 4 bases from V and 2 bases from J, with 9 bases between. The CDR3 length is 15 residues. This chain's CDR3 is CASSSHRAGANVLTF. The CDR3 DNA reads TGTGCCAGCAGTTCCCACAGGGCTGGGGCCAACGTCCTGACTTTC.